This TCR beta chain is from a study of CD8 T cells in Susac syndrome. The T cells that were sequenced for TCR beta were CD8+ and CD4+ cells from blood. Bulk CD8+ and CD4+ cells came from magnetic negative isolation; CD8+ TEMRA by FACS. Trimming removed 2 bases from V and 10 bases from J, with 12 bases in between. This CDR3 has 13 amino acids. CDR1 LGHDT and CDR2 YNNKEL come from the germline V gene (reference sequence). Random hexamers primed reverse transcription of about 0.45 to 1 ug RNA. Coverage of TCR beta CDR3 amplification by immunoSEQ multiplex PCR extended to 54 Vbeta and 13 Jbeta. Using its own MiXCR run on the immunoSEQ multiplex PCR reads, TCRdb lists one record per CDR3 protein. The table records about 250,000 distinct CDR3 sequences, approximately 92% of them present only once.

The sequenced sample consisted of CD4+ T cells from PBMCs. The chain has TRBV3-1 and TRBJ2-1, with D unresolved. The receptor was derived from a human donor with multiple sclerosis. DNA for the CDR3: TGTGCCAGCAGCCAAATTCTAGGGTTAGAGCAGTTCTTC. It translates to CASSQILGLEQFF.